This T cell receptor (beta chain) emerged from a study of cytomegalovirus exposure and HLA in healthy donors. 60 Vbeta and 13 Jbeta primers were used in PCR. This table comes from immunoSEQ multiplex PCR, and its TCRdb copy is limited to in-frame clones, with some not included. In the table there are hundreds of thousands of clones, about 79% of which are singletons. With 3 bases removed from V and 5 bases from J, the gap between germline ends came to 8 bases. The CDR3 runs to 11 residues. CDR1 is SQVTM, CDR2 ANQGSEA, per germline. For this clone: The target antigen is unknown.

Whereas donors were nominally healthy upon sampling, unrecorded immune exposures were probable. Study-level points and caveats: What TCR beta sequences reportedly achieved was accurate prediction of HLA-A and HLA-B alleles in most subjects. Sequencing depth across donors, presence/absence analyses assumed, was roughly uniform. In an earlier analysis, in roughly 600 donors, most V segments appeared productive either ~87% or ~30% of the time.

Sequenced: PBMCs. This TCR came from a male donor in good health and CMV-seronegative. The chain couples TRBV29-1 to TRBJ2-7; D possibly corresponds to TRBD2 (5 bases). The CDR3 protein is CSVELRDEQYF. The CDR3 DNA follows: TGCAGCGTTGAGCTGCGGGACGAGCAGTACTTC.